This T cell receptor (beta chain) derives from a study of T cells in Graves' hyperthyroidism and ophthalmopathy. Study context: Pretreatment peripheral blood was obtained at initial diagnosis. Study-wide results and limits: A model of 13 V-J features distinguished ophthalmopathy from stable hyperthyroidism. Ophthalmopathy was identified by the model a median 6.5 months ahead of onset.

PBMCs were sourced from roughly 9.7 ml fresh peripheral blood. Amplified TCR beta CDR3 regions came from RNA transcripts. First-round RT-PCR targeting the TCR CDR3 was performed with the HTBI primer set. Via MiXCR, TCRdb re-called the multiplex PCR reads, giving one row per CDR3 protein. The sample lists 500,000 or so distinct CDR3 sequences; more than 15% were seen once. The ends lost 3 bases at V and 6 bases at J; junction bases unmatched: 2. Germline CDR1 LNHDA, CDR2 SQIVND (reference sequence). CDR3 length: 13 residues. Details on this clonotype: Its antigen is unidentified.

The sample comprised blood. The TCR originated in a woman in her late teens or twenties with Graves' ophthalmopathy. This chain connects TRBV19 to TRBJ2-7; 10 bases agree with TRBD2. In DNA form, the CDR3 reads TGTGCCAGTAGTATCCTAGCGGGGGCCGAGCAGTACTTC. Protein sequence: CASSILAGAEQYF. The full variable domain, rest sourced from reference TRBV19 and TRBJ2-7, is DGGITQSPKYLFRKEGQNVTLSCEQNLNHDAMYWYRQDPGQGLRLIYYSQIVNDFQKGDIAEGYSVSREKKESFPLTVTSAQKNPTAFYLCASSILAGAEQYFGPGTRLTVT.